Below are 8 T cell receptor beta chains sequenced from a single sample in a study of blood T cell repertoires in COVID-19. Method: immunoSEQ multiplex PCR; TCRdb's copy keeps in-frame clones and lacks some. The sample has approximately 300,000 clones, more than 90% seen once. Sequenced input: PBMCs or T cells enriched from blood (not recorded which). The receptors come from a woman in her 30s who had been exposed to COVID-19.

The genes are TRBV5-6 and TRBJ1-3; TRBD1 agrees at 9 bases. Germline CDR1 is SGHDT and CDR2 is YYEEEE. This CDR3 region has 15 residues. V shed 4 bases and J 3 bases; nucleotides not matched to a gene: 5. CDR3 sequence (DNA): TGTGCCAGCAGCCGGGACAGGGTACATGGAAACACCATATATTTT. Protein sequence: CASSRDRVHGNTIYF.

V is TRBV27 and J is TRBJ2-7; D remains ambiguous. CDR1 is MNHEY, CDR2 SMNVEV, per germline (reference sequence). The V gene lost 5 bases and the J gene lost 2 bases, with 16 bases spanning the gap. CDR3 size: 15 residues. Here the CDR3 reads CASSPIRASPYEQYF. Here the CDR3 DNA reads TGTGCCAGCAGTCCTATCAGAGCGAGCCCCTACGAGCAGTACTTC.

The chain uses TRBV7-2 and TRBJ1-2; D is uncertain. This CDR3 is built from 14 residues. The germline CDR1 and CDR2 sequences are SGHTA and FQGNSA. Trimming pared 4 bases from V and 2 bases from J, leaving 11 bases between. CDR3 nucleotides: TGTGCCAGCAGCTCCGAAGCCGGGAACTATGGCTACACCTTC. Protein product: CASSSEAGNYGYTF.

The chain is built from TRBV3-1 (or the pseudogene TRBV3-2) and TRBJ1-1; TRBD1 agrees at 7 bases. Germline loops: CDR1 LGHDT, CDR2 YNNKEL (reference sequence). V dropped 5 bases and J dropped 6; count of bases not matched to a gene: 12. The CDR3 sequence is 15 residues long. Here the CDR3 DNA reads TGTGCCAGCAGCTTCCGCCGGGACAGATCTTCTGAAGCTTTCTTT. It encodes CASSFRRDRSSEAFF.

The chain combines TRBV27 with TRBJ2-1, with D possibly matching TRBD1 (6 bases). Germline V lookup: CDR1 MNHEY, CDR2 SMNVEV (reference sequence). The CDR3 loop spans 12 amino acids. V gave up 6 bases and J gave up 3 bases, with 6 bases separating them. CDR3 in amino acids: CASRDSYNEQFF. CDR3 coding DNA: TGTGCCAGCAGGGACAGCTACAATGAGCAGTTCTTC.

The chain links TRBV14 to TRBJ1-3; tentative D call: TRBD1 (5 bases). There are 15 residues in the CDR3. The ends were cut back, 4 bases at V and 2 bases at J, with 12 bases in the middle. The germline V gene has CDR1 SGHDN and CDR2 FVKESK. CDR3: CASSLWGGAGNTIYF. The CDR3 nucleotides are TGTGCCAGCAGCCTCTGGGGCGGAGCTGGAAACACCATATATTTT.

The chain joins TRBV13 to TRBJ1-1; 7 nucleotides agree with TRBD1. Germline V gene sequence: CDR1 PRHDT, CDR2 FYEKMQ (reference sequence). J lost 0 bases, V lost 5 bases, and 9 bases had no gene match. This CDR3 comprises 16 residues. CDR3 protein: CASSPLPGGMNTEAFF. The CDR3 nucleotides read TGTGCCAGCAGCCCACTTCCAGGGGGGATGAACACTGAAGCTTTCTTT.

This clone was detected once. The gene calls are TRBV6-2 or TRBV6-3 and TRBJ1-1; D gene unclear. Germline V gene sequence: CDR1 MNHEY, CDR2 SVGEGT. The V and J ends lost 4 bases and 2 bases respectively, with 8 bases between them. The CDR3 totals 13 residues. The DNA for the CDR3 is TGTGCCAGCAGTTTCCTATTTAACACTGAAGCTTTCTTT. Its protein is CASSFLFNTEAFF.